These 24 T cell receptor beta chains were all obtained from the same sample, sequenced in a study of blood T cell repertoires in COVID-19. Clones were sequenced by immunoSEQ multiplex PCR, and TCRdb holds only the in-frame ones, with some missing. The table records roughly 200,000 clones, roughly 80% of them present only once. Sample: peripheral blood. The receptor source for this set is an elderly woman with acute or convalescent COVID-19.

The chain links TRBV5-8 to TRBJ1-1; D might be TRBD1 (5 bases). The CDR3 runs 16 residues. Trimming took 0 bases from V and 3 from J, leaving 15 bases between them. Germline assignment: CDR1 SGHTS and CDR2 YDEGEE. The chain's CDR3 is CASSLGSGEGDTEAFF. CDR3 in DNA: TGTGCCAGCAGCTTGGGGAGTGGGGAAGGGGACACTGAAGCTTTCTTT.

The chain employs TRBV6-2 or TRBV6-3 and TRBJ2-7; possibly TRBD1 for D (5 bases). CDR1 and CDR2 from the germline V gene are MNHEY and SVGEGT. CDR3 length: 15 residues. Trimming took off 2 bases at V and 5 bases at J, with 16 bases between the two ends. This chain's CDR3 is CASSYAGYSTDEQYF. The CDR3 DNA sequence: TGTGCCAGCAGTTACGCAGGGTACTCCACCGACGAGCAGTACTTC.

The V and J genes are TRBV3-1 (or the pseudogene TRBV3-2) and TRBJ2-7; 15 nucleotides agree with TRBD2. The length of the CDR3 is 18 residues. With 2 bases clipped from V and 3 bases from J, the junction kept 8 bases outside the gene matches. CDR1 is LGHDT, CDR2 YNNKEL, per germline (reference sequence). CDR3 sequence: CASSQSGLAGGPHYEQYF. The CDR3 region has the DNA TGTGCCAGCAGCCAAAGTGGACTAGCGGGGGGGCCCCACTACGAGCAGTACTTC.

This clone was counted between two and nine times. V and J are TRBV10-1 and TRBJ1-2, with D possibly being TRBD1 (5 bases). Germline-derived CDR1 and CDR2 are WNHNN and SYGVQD (reference sequence). V shed 0 bases and J shed 6 bases, with 11 bases lying between them. The CDR3 has 14 amino acids. As DNA, the CDR3 is TGCGCCAGCAGTGAGTCGGTAGGGGAGGATGGCTACACCTTC. Protein: CASSESVGEDGYTF.

The genes are TRBV12-3 or TRBV12-4 and TRBJ1-2; D remains ambiguous. The CDR3 is 11 residues long. V lost 6 bases to trimming and J lost 10 bases, with 12 bases between them. The CDR3 loop is CASRSGYNYTF. The CDR3 nucleotides read TGTGCCAGCAGATCGGGATATAACTACACCTTC.

The chain carries TRBV18 and TRBJ2-4, with 11 positions matching TRBD2. This CDR3 is built from 16 residues. The trim removed 6 bases at V and 4 bases at J, leaving 8 bases unmatched. Germline-derived CDR1 and CDR2 are KGHSH and LQKENI. The CDR3 DNA reads as TGTGCCAGCTCCCAGACTAGCGGGACATTAAAAAACATTCAGTACTTC. It specifies CASSQTSGTLKNIQYF.

This chain joins TRBV6-5 and TRBJ2-3, with 10 bases fitting TRBD1. The CDR3 is 15 amino acids. Germline V lookup: CDR1 MNHEY, CDR2 SVGAGI. With 7 bases clipped from V and 4 bases from J, the junction kept 8 bases outside the gene matches. CDR3 sequence (DNA): TGTGCCAGCACGACAGGGGGCGCAGGACCAGATACGCAGTATTTT. This encodes CASTTGGAGPDTQYF.

This chain links TRBV11-3 with TRBJ2-5; possibly TRBD1 for D (6 bases). CDR1 SGHNT and CDR2 YENEEA come from the germline V gene. The CDR3 is 15 amino acids. Trimming cost V 5 bases and J 3 bases, with 16 bases left between them. CDR3 amino acids: CASSPRTGSEETQYF. The CDR3 region has the DNA TGTGCCAGCAGCCCCCGCACAGGGTCCGAAGAGACCCAGTACTTC.

The count of this clone is one. The chain recombines TRBV30 with TRBJ2-2; D gene ambiguous. V lost 2 bases to trimming and J lost 6 bases, with 4 bases between them. This CDR3 is built from 11 residues. Germline CDR1 reads GTSNPN; CDR2 reads SVGIG (reference sequence). The CDR3 sequence: CAWSPPGELFF. The CDR3 nucleotides are TGTGCCTGGAGTCCTCCCGGGGAGCTGTTTTTT.

The CDR3 loop reads CASSVNRGPGEQFF. CDR3 in DNA: TGTGCCAGCAGTGTTAACAGGGGGCCGGGTGAGCAGTTCTTC. V gene TRBV6-4 combines with J gene TRBJ2-1, with TRBD1 matching over 9 bases. Germline assignment: CDR1 MRHNA and CDR2 SNTAGT. This CDR3 region has 14 residues. V lost 4 bases to trimming and J lost 9 bases; unmatched junction nucleotides: 7.

This clone turned up a few times. The rearrangement joins TRBV7-2 to TRBJ2-5; 11 positions match TRBD2. Trimming at V came to 2 bases and at J to 5 bases, leaving 7 bases not matched to a gene. The CDR3 extends over 16 amino acids. Germline CDR1 SGHTA, CDR2 FQGNSA. The CDR3 DNA is TGTGCCAGCAGCTTATACCCGACTAGCGGGGAGGAGACCCAGTACTTC. It codes for CASSLYPTSGEETQYF.

The rearrangement joins TRBV10-3 to TRBJ2-3; a weak D match, TRBD2 (7 bases). CDR1 is ENHRY and CDR2 is SYGVKD in the germline V gene. V shed 0 bases and J shed 1 base, with 20 bases lying between them. The CDR3 covers 19 residues. The CDR3, as DNA: TGTGCCATCAGTGAGTCGTGGCTGGGGGGGGCCGGTGGCACAGATACGCAGTATTTT. This encodes CAISESWLGGAGGTDTQYF.

The CDR3, as DNA: TGTGCCAGCAGCCGAGGGTTTGATGGCTACACCTTC. Its translation: CASSRGFDGYTF. V gene TRBV14 combines with J gene TRBJ1-2, with D unclear. The V gene lost 4 bases and the J gene lost 6 bases, with 9 bases spanning the gap. This CDR3 has 12 amino acids. Germline V gene sequence: CDR1 SGHDN, CDR2 FVKESK.

This clone was detected only once. V is TRBV24-1 and J is TRBJ1-2; TRBD1 aligns across 9 bases. With 4 bases clipped from V and 8 bases from J, the junction kept 10 bases outside the gene matches. CDR1 and CDR2 (germline): KGHDR, SFDVKD. The CDR3 totals 15 residues. The CDR3 loop reads CATSDTTGGFRGYTF. CDR3 bases: TGTGCCACCAGTGACACAACAGGGGGCTTTAGGGGCTACACCTTC.

The chain combines TRBV6-1 with TRBJ2-7; maybe TRBD1 (6 bases). The germline V gene encodes CDR1 MNHNS and CDR2 SASEGT. Deletions cut 1 base from V and 2 bases from J, with 15 bases between. This CDR3 has 16 residues. CDR3 amino acids: CASSEDRVRVAYEQYF. CDR3 sequence (DNA): TGTGCCAGCAGTGAAGACAGGGTCAGAGTCGCCTACGAGCAGTACTTC.

V and J are TRBV15 and TRBJ2-2, with TRBD2 matching 7 bases. CDR3 length: 15 amino acids. Germline-derived CDR1 and CDR2 are LNHNV and YYDKDF (reference sequence). Trimming removed 5 bases from V and 1 base from J; junction bases left unmatched: 4. CDR3 protein: CATSRGGMNTGELFF. CDR3 DNA sequence: TGTGCCACCAGCCGGGGAGGGATGAACACCGGGGAGCTGTTTTTT.

The rearrangement uses TRBV2 and TRBJ2-7, with 7 bases fitting TRBD2. Germline V gives CDR1 SNHLY, CDR2 FYNNEI. V shed 6 bases and J 7 bases; nucleotides not matched to a gene: 3. CDR3 length: 11 residues. The CDR3 DNA reads as TGTGCCAGCAGGACTAGCCGGGAGCAGTACTTC. It specifies CASRTSREQYF.

The chain combines TRBV9 with TRBJ2-2; TRBD2 agrees at 7 bases. Trimming cost V 3 bases and J 6 bases; bases outside gene matches: 5. Germline CDR1 is SGDLS and CDR2 is YYNGEE. This CDR3 is built from 14 residues. Here the CDR3 DNA reads TGTGCCAGCAGCGCACTAGCGAGCGCCGGGGAGCTGTTTTTT. Protein product: CASSALASAGELFF.

The genes are TRBV3-1 (or the pseudogene TRBV3-2) and TRBJ1-4; the match to TRBD1 covers 8 bases. This CDR3 spans 19 amino acids. The germline gives CDR1 LGHDT, CDR2 YNNKEL (reference sequence). J gave up 5 bases and V 3 bases, and 17 bases lay outside the gene matches. The CDR3 reads CASSQLGQGGGSGNEKLFF. CDR3 nucleotides: TGTGCCAGCAGCCAGCTTGGACAGGGAGGGGGTTCAGGCAATGAAAAACTGTTTTTT.

This rearrangement joins TRBV19 to TRBJ2-1; no firm D call. Germline V gives CDR1 LNHDA, CDR2 SQIVND (reference sequence). V shed 5 bases and J shed 4 bases, with 21 bases lying between them. The CDR3 has 17 residues. The DNA of the CDR3 is TGTGCCAGTAGTGTGAGTTCAGGCAGCCTTACTTACAATGAGCAGTTCTTC. This sequence encodes CASSVSSGSLTYNEQFF.

The chain carries TRBV2 and TRBJ1-4, with a weak D call TRBD1 (5 bases). Germline CDR1 and CDR2: SNHLY and FYNNEI. The CDR3 spans 14 residues. The V gene lost 1 base and the J gene lost 8 bases, with 11 bases spanning the gap. The CDR3 loop reads CASSEGTHREKLFF. In nucleotides, the CDR3 is TGTGCCAGCAGTGAAGGGACACATCGCGAAAAACTGTTTTTT.

V and J are TRBV4-1 and TRBJ1-2; D possibly corresponds to TRBD1 (5 bases). Looked up from germline, CDR1 is MGHRA and CDR2 is YSYEKL. Trimming shortened V by 3 bases and J by 5 bases, and 13 bases separated the two germline ends. This CDR3 comprises 14 residues. The CDR3 spells CASSQTDRGYGYTF. DNA for the CDR3: TGCGCCAGCAGCCAGACGGATCGGGGGTATGGCTACACCTTC.

V is TRBV5-1 and J is TRBJ1-5; D might be TRBD1 (6 bases). V lost 1 base to trimming and J lost 4 bases, with 6 bases between them. CDR3 size: 13 residues. Germline lookup yields CDR1 SGHRS and CDR2 YFSETQ. The CDR3 loop reads CASSLQGNQPQHF. In DNA form, the CDR3 reads TGCGCCAGCAGCTTGCAGGGGAATCAGCCCCAGCATTTT.

The chain employs TRBV15 and TRBJ2-1; D may be TRBD1 (5 bases). This CDR3 is 14 amino acids long. The germline CDR1 and CDR2 sequences are LNHNV and YYDKDF (reference sequence). V was clipped by 0 bases and J by 9 bases, with 12 bases between them. The CDR3 is CATSRDRVASEQFF. The CDR3 DNA sequence: TGTGCCACCAGCAGAGACAGGGTCGCCTCTGAGCAGTTCTTC.